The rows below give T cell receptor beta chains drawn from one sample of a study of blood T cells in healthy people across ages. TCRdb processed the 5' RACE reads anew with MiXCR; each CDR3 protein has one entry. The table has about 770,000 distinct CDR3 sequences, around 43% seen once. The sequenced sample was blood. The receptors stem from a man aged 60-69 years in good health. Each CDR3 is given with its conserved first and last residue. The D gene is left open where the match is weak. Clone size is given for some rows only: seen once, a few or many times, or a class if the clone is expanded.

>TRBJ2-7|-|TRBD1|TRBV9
TGTGCCAGCAGCGACAGGGGGTACAAGCAGTACTTC
CASSDRGYKQYF
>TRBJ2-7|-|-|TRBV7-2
TGTGCCAGCAGCTTAGTTGTAGGGGGGGCGGTAGAGCAGTACTTC
CASSLVVGGAVEQYF
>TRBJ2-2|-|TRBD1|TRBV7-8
TGTGCCAGCAGCCCTACAACAGGGGTCGGGGAGCTGTTTTTT
CASSPTTGVGELFF
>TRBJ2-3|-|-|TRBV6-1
TGTGCCAGCAGCCGAGGACAGGGTTGGCGGGGGGATACAGATACGCAGTATTTT
CASSRGQGWRGDTDTQYF
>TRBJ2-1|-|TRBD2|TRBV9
TGTGCCAGCAGCCCGAGCGGGGTAACCTACAATGAGCAGTTCTTC
CASSPSGVTYNEQFF
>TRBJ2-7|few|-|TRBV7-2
TGTGCCAGCAGCGGCAGAACAGGGAGCTCCTACGAGCAGTACTTC
CASSGRTGSSYEQYF
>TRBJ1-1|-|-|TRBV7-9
TGTGCCAGCACCTTCATCGGCGGAATTGGAACTAAAGCTTTCTTT
CASTFIGGIGTKAFF
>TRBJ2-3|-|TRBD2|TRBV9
TGTGCCAGCAGCTCAACCGGGACTAGCGGAGTCACTAGCACAGATACGCAGTATTTT
CASSSTGTSGVTSTDTQYF
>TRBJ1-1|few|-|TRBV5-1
TGCGCCAGCAAAGATTCGGGGGGCGCCACTGAAGCTTTCTTT
CASKDSGGATEAFF
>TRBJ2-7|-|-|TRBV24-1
TGTGCCACCAGTGAAGGGTACGAGCAGTACTTC
CATSEGYEQYF
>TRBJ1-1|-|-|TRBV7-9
TGTGCCAGCTCTAGGACAGCGCACTATGAAGCTTTCTTT
CASSRTAHYEAFF
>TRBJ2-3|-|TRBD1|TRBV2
TGTGCCAGCCAGGGGGCCACGGGAGATACGCAGTATTTT
CASQGATGDTQYF
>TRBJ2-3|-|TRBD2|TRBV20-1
TGCAGTGCCGTCGGACTAGCAAGCACAGATACGCAGTATTTT
CSAVGLASTDTQYF
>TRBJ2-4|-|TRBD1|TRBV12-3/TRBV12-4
TGTGCCAGCAGAAATATGAGCGACAGGGAAAGGGAAAACATTCAGTACTTC
CASRNMSDRERENIQYF
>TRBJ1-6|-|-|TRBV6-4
TGTGCCAGCAGCGAACAGGAAAATTCACCCCTCCACTTT
CASSEQENSPLHF
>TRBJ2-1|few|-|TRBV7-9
TGTGCCAGCAGCTTAGTAATCGGCTTTTCTGGTGAGCAGTTCTTC
CASSLVIGFSGEQFF
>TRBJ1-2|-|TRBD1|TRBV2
TGTGCCAGCACCCAGACCAAGACAGGGTTTGGCTACACCTTC
CASTQTKTGFGYTF
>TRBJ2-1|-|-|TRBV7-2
TGTGCCAGCAGCAGGACAAGGAGTCACCCGACGCAGTTCTTC
CASSRTRSHPTQFF
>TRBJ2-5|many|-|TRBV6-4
TGTGCCAGCAGTGACGCCCAAGAGACCCAGTACTTC
CASSDAQETQYF
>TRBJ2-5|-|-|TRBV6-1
TGTGCCAGTGCAAGGGGCTCCCCAGAGACCCAGTACTTC
CASARGSPETQYF
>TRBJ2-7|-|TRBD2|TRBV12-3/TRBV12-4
TGTGGCAGCAGTTTAGCGGCGGGGGGCGAGCAGTACTTC
CGSSLAAGGEQYF
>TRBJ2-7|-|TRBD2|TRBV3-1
TGTGCCAGCAGCTTTGGACTAGCGGGGGACGAGCAGTACTTC
CASSFGLAGDEQYF
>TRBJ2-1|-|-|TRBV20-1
TGCAGTGCTAGAGATTTTAGCGGAGGCTCCTACAATGAGCAGTTCTTC
CSARDFSGGSYNEQFF
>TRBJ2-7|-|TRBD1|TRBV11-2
TGTGCCAGCAGCCGATTCCCGGACAGGGACGGAGAGCAGTACTTC
CASSRFPDRDGEQYF
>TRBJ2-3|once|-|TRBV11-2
TGTGCCAGCAGCTCCGGTAGCCGAGATACGCAGTATTTT
CASSSGSRDTQYF
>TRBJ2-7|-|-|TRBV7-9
TGTGCCAGCAGCTTAGGACAGACACGCTCCTACGAGCAGTACTTC
CASSLGQTRSYEQYF
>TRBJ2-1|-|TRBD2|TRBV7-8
TGTGCCAGCGGCCATAGCGGGGGATACAATGAGCAGTTCTTC
CASGHSGGYNEQFF
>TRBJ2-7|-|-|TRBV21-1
TGTGCCAGCAGCAAATTAAGTAAGGGTCAAACCTACGAGCAGTACTTC
CASSKLSKGQTYEQYF
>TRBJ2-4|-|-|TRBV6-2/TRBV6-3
TGTGCCAGCAGTGACCGTGAGAAAAACATTCAGTACTTC
CASSDREKNIQYF
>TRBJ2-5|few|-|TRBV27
TGTGCCAGCAGTTTATGGCAGGGCTGGGAGCAGTACTTC
CASSLWQGWEQYF
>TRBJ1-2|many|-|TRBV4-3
TGCGCCAGCACCACCAACATGGGGTCCTATGGCTACACCTTC
CASTTNMGSYGYTF
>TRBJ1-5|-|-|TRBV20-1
TGCAGTGCTAGAGGGGGGGGGAACGATCAGCCCCAGCATTTT
CSARGGGNDQPQHF
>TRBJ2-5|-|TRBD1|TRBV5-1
TGCGCCAGCAGCGGCAAGACAGGGGGTGAAGAGACCCAGTACTTC
CASSGKTGGEETQYF
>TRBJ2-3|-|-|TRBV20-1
TGCAGTGCAACCAAGCGGATCGCAGATACGCAGTATTTT
CSATKRIADTQYF
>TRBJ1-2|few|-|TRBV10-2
TGCGCCAGCAGATCCAGGGAGGCAGGTCAAAGGGCGAAAGGCTACACCTTC
CASRSREAGQRAKGYTF
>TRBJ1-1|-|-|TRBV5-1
TGCGCCAGCAGCTTTGAGGGAGAAGCTTTATTT
CASSFEGEALF
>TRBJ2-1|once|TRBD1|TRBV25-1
TGTGCCAGCAGTGATTCGGGACAGGGAGACAATGAGCAGTTCTTC
CASSDSGQGDNEQFF
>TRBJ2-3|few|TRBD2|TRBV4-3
TGCGCCAGCAGCTATACTAGCGGGGGGAGCACAGATACGCAGTATTTT
CASSYTSGGSTDTQYF
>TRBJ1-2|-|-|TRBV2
TGTGCCAGCAGGGGAGATGGGGATGGCTACACCTTC
CASRGDGDGYTF
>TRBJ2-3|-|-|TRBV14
TGTGCCAGCAGCCAAGTCGGGTTTCCCACAGATACGCAGTATTTT
CASSQVGFPTDTQYF
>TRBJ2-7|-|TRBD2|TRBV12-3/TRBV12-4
TGTGCCAGCAGTTTAGGACTAGCGGGGGAGCAGTACTTC
CASSLGLAGEQYF
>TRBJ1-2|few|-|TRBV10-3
TGTGCCATCAGTGAGCTCACGGGCCAAGGCTACACCTTC
CAISELTGQGYTF
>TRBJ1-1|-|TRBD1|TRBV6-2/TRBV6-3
TGTGCCAGCAGTTACGCCCCCGACTCGGACAGGGGTAACACTGAAGCTTTCTTT
CASSYAPDSDRGNTEAFF
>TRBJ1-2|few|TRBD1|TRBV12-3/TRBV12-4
TGTGCCAGCAGCCAGGGACAGGTTAACTATGGCTACACCTTC
CASSQGQVNYGYTF
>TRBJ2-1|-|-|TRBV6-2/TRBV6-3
TGTGCCAGCAGTTACATGAAAACTGGAAGGTACAATGAGCAGTTCTTC
CASSYMKTGRYNEQFF
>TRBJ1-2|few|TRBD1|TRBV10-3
TGTGCCATCGGCAGGGGGGAGGACTATGGCTACACCTTC
CAIGRGEDYGYTF
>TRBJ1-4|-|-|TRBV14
TGTGCCAGCAGCCAAGGGTTGGAGAGGCAAGAGTACAGGGAAAAACTGTTTTTT
CASSQGLERQEYREKLFF
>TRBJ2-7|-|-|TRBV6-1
TGTGCCAGCACCCCAGCGTTCTACGAGCAGTACTTC
CASTPAFYEQYF
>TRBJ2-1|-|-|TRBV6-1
TGTGCCAGCAGTGGGACGGAGCGAATCGGGGGTTACAATGAGCAGTTCTTC
CASSGTERIGGYNEQFF
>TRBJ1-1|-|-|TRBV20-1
TGCAGTGCTAGAGATGGAGGGGGTACCATGAACACTGAAGCTTTCTTT
CSARDGGGTMNTEAFF
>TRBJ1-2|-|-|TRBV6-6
TGTACCAGCAGTTACTCTCAAAGGGTACGTGGCTATGGCTACACCTTC
CTSSYSQRVRGYGYTF
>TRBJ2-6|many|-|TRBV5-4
TGTGCCAGCAGTTTCCGAAACTCTGGGGCCAACGTCCTGACTTTC
CASSFRNSGANVLTF
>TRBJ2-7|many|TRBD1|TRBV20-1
TGCAGTGCCAGAAAGACAGGGGGCTACGAGCAGTACTTC
CSARKTGGYEQYF
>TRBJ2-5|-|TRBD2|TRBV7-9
TGTGCCAGCAGCGGGGGACTAGCGGGGGGGCCGATAGAGACCCAGTACTTC
CASSGGLAGGPIETQYF
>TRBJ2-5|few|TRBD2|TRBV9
TGTGCCAGCAGCGTAGGGACTAGCGGCCAAGAGACCCAGTACTTC
CASSVGTSGQETQYF
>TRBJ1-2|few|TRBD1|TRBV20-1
TGCAGTGCTAGAGGGGGACAGCTTAACTATGGCTACACCTTC
CSARGGQLNYGYTF
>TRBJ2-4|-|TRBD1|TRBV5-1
TGCGCCAGCAGCTTGTTTGGGACAGGGAACATTCAGTACTTC
CASSLFGTGNIQYF
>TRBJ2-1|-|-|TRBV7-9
TGTGCCAGCAGCAACGAGGACAATGAGCAGTTCTTC
CASSNEDNEQFF
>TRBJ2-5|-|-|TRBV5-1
TGCGCCAGCAGCTCGGGTAGCTTCCAAGAGACCCAGTACTTC
CASSSGSFQETQYF